The sequence of this TCR beta chain was determined in a study of cytomegalovirus exposure and HLA in healthy donors. Study-wide results and caveats: As a later analysis revealed, most CMV-associated TCR beta chains appeared HLA-restricted. Excluded: some indistinguishable V segments such as TRBV6-2 and TRBV6-3.

When sampled, the donors appeared nominally healthy, though they likely had unrecorded immune exposures. This clone was found once. Its matching antigen is unknown. Both 60 Vbeta primers and 13 Jbeta primers went into the PCR. The method was immunoSEQ multiplex PCR; TCRdb's version includes in-frame clones alone and lacks a portion of them. The table includes more than 95,000 clones, 76% detected once. Germline assignment: CDR1 SGHVS and CDR2 FQNEAQ. The CDR3 covers 15 residues. The V and J ends lost 1 base and 2 bases respectively, with 9 bases between them. This chain uses TRBV7-8 with TRBJ1-5, with D possibly being TRBD1 (6 bases). The TCR comes from a middle-aged man in good health and CMV-seropositive. Sequencing was done on a sample of PBMCs. CDR3 region: CASSLDRVGNQPQHF. CDR3 nucleotide sequence: TGTGCCAGCAGCTTAGACAGGGTGGGCAATCAGCCCCAGCATTTT.